This TCR beta chain stems from a study of PD-1 blockade in classical Hodgkin lymphoma. Broader study findings: Those achieving complete response showed baseline diversity like newly diagnosed patients. Baseline TCR diversity was reportedly lower in newly diagnosed patients than healthy donors. With CD4+ cells, TCR diversity rose significantly by C4D1, but not with CD8+ cells.

Germline V gene lookup returns CDR1 GTSNPN and CDR2 SVGIG (reference sequence). V shed 4 bases and J shed 8 bases, with 26 bases lying between them. The CDR3 extends over 17 amino acids. Produced via immunoSEQ multiplex PCR; TCRdb's table is partial and in-frame only. Of 35,000 to 45,000 clones in the sample, around 87% were seen once. No patient escaped relapse after autologous stem cell transplantation, and brentuximab vedotin exposure varied. Best responses fell into complete response, partial response or progressive disease. As regards this clone: What it binds is unknown.

The sequence derives from a human donor with classical Hodgkin lymphoma. The chain links TRBV30 to TRBJ1-4; D is undetermined. The sample in question was peripheral blood mononuclear cells (PBMCs), obtained at baseline. CDR3 residues: CAWKTPPRAPSEEKLFF. DNA of the CDR3: TGTGCCTGGAAAACACCCCCCCGGGCTCCATCGGAGGAAAAACTGTTTTTT.